What follows describes a single T cell receptor beta chain. The source of the sample is a study of coeliac disease. CDR3 length equals 16 residues. Trimming cost V 5 bases and J 2 bases; bases outside gene matches: 4. The germline CDR1 and CDR2 sequences are SNHLY and FYNNEI. This table comes from immunoSEQ multiplex PCR, and its TCRdb copy is limited to in-frame clones, with some not included. In the table there are about 6,500 clones, around 68% of which are singletons. This chain joins TRBV2 and TRBJ1-5; TRBD1 agrees at 12 bases. The clonotype originates from a man between 60 and 75 years old with celiac disease on a gluten-free diet. The source material was lymphocytes from the gut lamina propria. CDR3 in amino acids: CASSSGQGAGNQPQHF. The CDR3 DNA sequence: TGTGCCAGCAGTTCGGGACAGGGGGCAGGCAATCAGCCCCAGCATTTT.